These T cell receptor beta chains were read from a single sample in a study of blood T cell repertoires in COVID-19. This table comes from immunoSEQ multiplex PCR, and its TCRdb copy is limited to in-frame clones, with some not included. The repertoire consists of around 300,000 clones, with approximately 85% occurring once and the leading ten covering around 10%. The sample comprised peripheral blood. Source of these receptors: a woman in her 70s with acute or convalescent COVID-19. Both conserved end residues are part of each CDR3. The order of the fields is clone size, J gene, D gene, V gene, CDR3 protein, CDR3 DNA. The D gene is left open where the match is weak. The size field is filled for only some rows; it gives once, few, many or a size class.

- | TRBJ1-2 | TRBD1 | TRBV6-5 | CASSYTAGGEYGYTF | TGTGCCAGCAGTTACACGGCAGGGGGTGAATATGGCTACACCTTC
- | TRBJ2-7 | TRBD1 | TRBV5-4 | CASSLPGQGSYEQYF | TGTGCCAGCAGCTTACCTGGACAGGGGAGCTACGAGCAGTACTTC
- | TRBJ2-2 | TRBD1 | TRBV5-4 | CASSPPPGQGGGGELFF | TGTGCCAGCAGCCCACCCCCGGGACAGGGGGGCGGCGGGGAGCTGTTTTTT
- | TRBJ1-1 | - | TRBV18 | CASSPPGAGLTAEAFF | TGTGCCAGCTCACCCCCAGGCGCAGGGCTGACCGCTGAAGCTTTCTTT
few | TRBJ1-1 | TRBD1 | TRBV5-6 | CASSLGLLRTGRPEAFF | TGTGCCAGCAGCTTGGGGTTACTTCGGACAGGGAGACCTGAAGCTTTCTTT
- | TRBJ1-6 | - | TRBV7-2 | CASSFGGVSSPLHF | TGTGCCAGCAGCTTCGGAGGGGTTAGTTCACCCCTCCACTTT
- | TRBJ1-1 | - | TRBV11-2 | CASSVGLRAAEAFF | TGTGCCAGCAGCGTTGGGTTGAGGGCTGCTGAAGCTTTCTTT
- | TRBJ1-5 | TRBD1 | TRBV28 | CASSRTGHTARGGSNQPQHF | TGTGCCAGCAGCCGGACGGGACACACCGCCCGAGGGGGCAGCAATCAGCCCCAGCATTTT
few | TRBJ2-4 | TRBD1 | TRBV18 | CASSPRTGEGIQYF | TGTGCCAGCTCACCACGGACAGGGGAAGGCATTCAGTACTTC
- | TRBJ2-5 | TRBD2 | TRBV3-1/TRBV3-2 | CASSQQPTGTSGDHRETQYF | TGTGCCAGCAGCCAGCAACCCACCGGGACTAGCGGGGACCACCGGGAGACCCAGTACTTC
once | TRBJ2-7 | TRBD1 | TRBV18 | CASSPGTGGSHEQYF | TGTGCCAGCTCCCCCGGGACAGGGGGCTCCCACGAGCAGTACTTC
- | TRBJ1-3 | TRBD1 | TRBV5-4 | CASSLGTGATGNTIYF | TGTGCCAGCAGCTTGGGGACAGGGGCGACTGGAAACACCATATATTTT
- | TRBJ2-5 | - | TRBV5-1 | CASSLSGPETQYF | TGCGCCAGCAGCCTCAGCGGTCCAGAGACCCAGTACTTC
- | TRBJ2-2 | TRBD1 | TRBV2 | CASSGGQGVKTGELFF | TGTGCCAGCAGTGGGGGACAGGGGGTAAAAACCGGGGAGCTGTTTTTT
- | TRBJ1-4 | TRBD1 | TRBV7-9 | CASSGRQGAVNEKLFF | TGTGCCAGCAGCGGCCGACAGGGGGCTGTAAATGAAAAACTGTTTTTT
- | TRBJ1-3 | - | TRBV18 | CASSPGSNSGNTIYF | TGTGCCAGCTCACCTGGCTCCAACTCTGGAAACACCATATATTTT
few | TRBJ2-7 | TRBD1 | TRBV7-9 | CASTPGQGAHEQYF | TGTGCCAGCACCCCGGGACAGGGGGCCCACGAGCAGTACTTC
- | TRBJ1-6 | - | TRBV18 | CASSPRARPGVNSPLHF | TGTGCCAGCTCACCACGGGCCCGACCGGGAGTTAATTCACCCCTCCACTTT
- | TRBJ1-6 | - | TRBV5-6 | CASSLPAASSSPLHF | TGTGCCAGCAGCTTACCAGCAGCGTCGTCGTCACCCCTCCACTTT
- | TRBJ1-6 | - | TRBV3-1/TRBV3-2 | CASSQLQGGNSPLHF | TGTGCCAGCAGCCAGCTACAGGGCGGTAATTCACCCCTCCACTTT
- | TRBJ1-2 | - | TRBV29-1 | CSVHKNRDIKEGTF | TGCAGCGTCCACAAAAACCGGGACATCAAAGAGGGGACCTTC
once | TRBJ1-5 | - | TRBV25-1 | CASSESGAGGSPQHF | TGTGCCAGCAGTGAAAGTGGGGCCGGGGGATCGCCCCAGCATTTT
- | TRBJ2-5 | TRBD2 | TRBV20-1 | CSASRLAGGPLETQYF | TGCAGTGCTAGTCGGCTAGCGGGGGGGCCGTTGGAGACCCAGTACTTC
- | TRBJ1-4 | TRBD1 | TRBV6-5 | CASSSQGAREKLFF | TGTGCCAGCAGTTCCCAGGGGGCTCGGGAAAAACTGTTTTTT
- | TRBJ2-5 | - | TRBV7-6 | CASSLATVLATQYF | TGTGCCAGCAGCTTAGCGACAGTTTTGGCGACCCAGTACTTC
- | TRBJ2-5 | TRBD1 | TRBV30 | CAWLVAGGGETQYF | TGTGCCTGGCTGGTGGCAGGGGGTGGGGAGACCCAGTACTTC
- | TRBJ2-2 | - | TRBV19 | CASTNPPGGLDTGELFF | TGTGCCAGTACTAACCCACCCGGGGGGCTTGACACCGGGGAGCTGTTTTTT
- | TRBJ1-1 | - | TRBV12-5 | CASGAGTNTEAFF | TGTGCTAGTGGGGCGGGAACGAACACTGAAGCTTTCTTT
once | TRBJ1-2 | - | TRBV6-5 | CASSRGQGYGYTF | TGTGCCAGCAGCCGCGGACAAGGCTATGGCTACACCTTC
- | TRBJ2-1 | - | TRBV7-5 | CARSLALASRDLSSYNEQFF | TGTGCCAGAAGCTTAGCGCTTGCTAGCCGGGACTTGAGCTCCTACAATGAGCAGTTCTTC
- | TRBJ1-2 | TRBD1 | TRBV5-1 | CASSSSPIPRGPGYTF | TGCGCCAGCAGCTCCTCGCCAATACCCAGGGGGCCTGGCTACACCTTC
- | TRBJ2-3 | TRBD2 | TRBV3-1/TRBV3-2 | CASSQVAGGGDTQYF | TGTGCCAGCAGCCAAGTAGCGGGGGGGGGCGATACGCAGTATTTT
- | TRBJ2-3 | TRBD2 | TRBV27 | CASTRRGLAGASTDTQYF | TGTGCCAGCACCCGCCGGGGGCTAGCGGGGGCCTCCACAGATACGCAGTATTTT
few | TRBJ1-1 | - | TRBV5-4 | CASSFLEGQAFF | TGTGCCAGCAGCTTTCTAGAGGGTCAAGCTTTCTTT
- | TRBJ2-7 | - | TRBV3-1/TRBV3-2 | CASSHIRGRVAEQYF | TGTGCCAGCAGCCACATCCGGGGGAGAGTGGCCGAGCAGTACTTC
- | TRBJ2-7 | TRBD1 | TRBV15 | CVTSRVGGGYEQYF | TGTGTCACCAGCAGAGTAGGGGGCGGGTACGAGCAGTACTTC
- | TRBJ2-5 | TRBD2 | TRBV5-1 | CASSLDGLAGVETQYF | TGCGCCAGCAGCTTGGACGGACTAGCGGGGGTTGAGACCCAGTACTTC
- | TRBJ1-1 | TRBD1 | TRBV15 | CATSTLGQGDTEAFF | TGTGCCACCAGCACCCTGGGACAGGGGGACACTGAAGCTTTCTTT
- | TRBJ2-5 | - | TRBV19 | CASRPRGWETQYF | TGTGCCAGCCGACCCAGGGGTTGGGAGACCCAGTACTTC
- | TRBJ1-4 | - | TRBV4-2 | CASSQVGGAGEKLFF | TGTGCCAGCAGCCAGGTGGGAGGGGCAGGGGAAAAACTGTTTTTT
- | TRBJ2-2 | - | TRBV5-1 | CASSLWGQGTGELFF | TGCGCCAGCAGCTTGTGGGGGCAGGGCACCGGGGAGCTGTTTTTT
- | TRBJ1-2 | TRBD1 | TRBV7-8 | CASSPDRAYGYTF | TGTGCCAGCAGCCCTGACAGGGCCTATGGCTACACCTTC
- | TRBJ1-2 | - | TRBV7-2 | CASSSGGISYGYTF | TGTGCCAGCAGCTCCGGGGGGATAAGCTATGGCTACACCTTC
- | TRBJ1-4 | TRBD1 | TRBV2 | CAARTGVNEKLFF | TGTGCCGCCCGGACAGGGGTAAATGAAAAACTGTTTTTT
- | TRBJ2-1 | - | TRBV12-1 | CASSILSSGGHNEQFF | TGTGCCAGCAGCATCCTATCTAGCGGGGGGCACAATGAGCAGTTCTTC